Following are 9 T cell receptor beta chains from one sample sequenced in a study of T cells in Graves' hyperthyroidism and ophthalmopathy (dated by TCRdb to about 2019). Libraries were built with multiplex PCR. Sequencer: Illumina HiSeq 2000. The TCR beta CDR3 regions were amplified from the RNA transcripts. For the first round of RT-PCR on the TCR CDR3, the HTBI primer set was used together with the Qiagen OneStep RT-PCR kit. In-frame beta chains were kept once TCRdb had trimmed the public reads at Q25 with fastp and called clones with MiXCR. Every entry covers one CDR3 protein and lists the most common genes and DNA from its rows. Here the sample has under 650,000 distinct CDR3 sequences; roughly 16% occur a single time. Approximately 3.8% of the sample rests with the top ten. Sequenced material: blood. All receptors come from a woman in her twenties or thirties with Graves' hyperthyroidism.

The sample holds many counts of this clonotype. This chain connects TRBV7-6 to TRBJ1-2, with D unresolved. This CDR3 has 13 amino acids. The V end lost 1 base, the J end lost 7 bases, and 10 bases lay between the germline ends. Per germline, CDR1 SGHVS and CDR2 FNYEAQ. The CDR3 is CASSLGSGFGYTF. In DNA form, the CDR3 reads TGTGCCAGCAGCTTAGGTTCAGGTTTTGGCTACACCTTC. Full variable domain (rest looked up from reference TRBV7-6 and TRBJ1-2): GAGVSQSPRYKVTKRGQDVALRCDPISGHVSLYWYRQALGQGPEFLTYFNYEAQQDKSGLPNDRFSAERPEGSISTLTIQRTEQRDSAMYRCASSLGSGFGYTFGSGTRLTVV.

This clonotype turned up a few times. The V call is TRBV18, the J call TRBJ1-5; a weak D match, TRBD1 (5 bases). The germline V gene has CDR1 KGHSH and CDR2 LQKENI. The CDR3 totals 15 residues. The V gene lost 2 bases and the J gene lost 5 bases, with 13 bases spanning the gap. The CDR3 DNA sequence: TGTGCCAGCTCACCAGTTGGGGGTCGGGATCAGCCCCAGCATTTT. Its protein product is CASSPVGGRDQPQHF. Filled out from reference TRBV18 and TRBJ1-5, the complete variable domain reads NAGVMQNPRHLVRRRGQEARLRCSPMKGHSHVYWYRQLPEEGLKFMVYLQKENIIDESGMPKERFSAEFPKEGPSILRIQQVVRGDSAAYFCASSPVGGRDQPQHFGDGTRLSIL.

This clonotype was counted at least ten times. The rearrangement links TRBV12-3 or TRBV12-4 to TRBJ1-6, with 7 bases aligning to TRBD1. The CDR3 is 16 amino acids. The ends lost 6 bases at V and 10 bases at J; junction bases unmatched: 15. The CDR3, as DNA: TGTGCCAGCAGCCGGGGGGACAGAGTATTTGGGTCACCCCTCCACTTT. Its translation: CASSRGDRVFGSPLHF.

This sequence joins TRBV7-9 and TRBJ2-5; TRBD2 matches 10 bases. CDR3 size: 17 residues. The ends lost 6 bases at V and 5 bases at J; junction bases unmatched: 15. Looked up from germline, CDR1 is SEHNR and CDR2 is FQNEAQ (reference sequence). CDR3 coding DNA: TGTGCCAGCAGTCCCTCCCTTGAGCGGGAGGGAAGGGAGACCCAGTACTTC. Amino acid sequence: CASSPSLEREGRETQYF.

The V gene is TRBV7-8, the J gene TRBJ1-4, with D maybe TRBD1 (6 bases). Germline CDR1 SGHVS, CDR2 FQNEAQ. The CDR3 covers 15 residues. The germline V and J ends were trimmed by 6 bases and 5 bases, with 16 bases remaining between them. CDR3 coding DNA: TGTGCCAGCAGTCGCACCGGGACACCGAATGAAAAACTGTTTTTT. It yields the protein CASSRTGTPNEKLFF. The whole variable domain, remainder taken from reference TRBV7-8 and TRBJ1-4, is GAGVSQSPRYKVAKRGQDVALRCDPISGHVSLFWYQQALGQGPEFLTYFQNEAQLDKSGLPSDRFFAERPEGSVSTLKIQRTQQEDSAVYLCASSRTGTPNEKLFFGSGTQLSVL.

This clonotype was observed many times. The chain links TRBV24-1 to TRBJ2-3; D may correspond to TRBD1 or TRBD2 (6 bases each). Germline loops: CDR1 KGHDR, CDR2 SFDVKD. The ends were cut back, 4 bases at V and 1 base at J, with 8 bases in the middle. The CDR3 consists of 14 residues. The CDR3 here is CATSEGGRTDTQYF. CDR3 DNA sequence: TGTGCCACCAGTGAAGGGGGGCGCACAGATACGCAGTATTTT.

This clonotype has a count of ten or more. The chain uses TRBV10-3 and TRBJ2-7, with 10 nucleotides matching TRBD2. This CDR3 spans 15 amino acids. Unmatched junction bases numbered 0, after V lost 0 bases and J lost 1 base. CDR1 and CDR2 from the germline V gene are ENHRY and SYGVKD. CDR3 region: CAISESAGGSYEQYF. The CDR3 region has the DNA TGTGCCATCAGTGAGTCAGCGGGAGGGTCCTACGAGCAGTACTTC.

This clonotype was seen only a few times. V and J are TRBV24-1 and TRBJ2-5; D is perhaps TRBD2 (5 bases). The CDR3 length is 13 residues. Per germline, CDR1 KGHDR and CDR2 SFDVKD. The V end lost 4 bases, the J end lost 4 bases, and 9 bases lay between the germline ends. CDR3 bases: TGTGCCACCAGTGAACCCGGAGGAGAGACCCAGTACTTC. Its translation: CATSEPGGETQYF.

There are many counts of this clonotype. The V gene is TRBV12-3 or TRBV12-4, the J gene TRBJ2-1; TRBD1 might be the D (6 bases). CDR3 length equals 12 residues. The V and J ends lost 3 bases and 13 bases respectively, with 13 bases between them. The CDR3 region has the DNA TGTGCCAGCAGTTTGGTTTGGGGACATCAGTTCTTC. It encodes CASSLVWGHQFF.